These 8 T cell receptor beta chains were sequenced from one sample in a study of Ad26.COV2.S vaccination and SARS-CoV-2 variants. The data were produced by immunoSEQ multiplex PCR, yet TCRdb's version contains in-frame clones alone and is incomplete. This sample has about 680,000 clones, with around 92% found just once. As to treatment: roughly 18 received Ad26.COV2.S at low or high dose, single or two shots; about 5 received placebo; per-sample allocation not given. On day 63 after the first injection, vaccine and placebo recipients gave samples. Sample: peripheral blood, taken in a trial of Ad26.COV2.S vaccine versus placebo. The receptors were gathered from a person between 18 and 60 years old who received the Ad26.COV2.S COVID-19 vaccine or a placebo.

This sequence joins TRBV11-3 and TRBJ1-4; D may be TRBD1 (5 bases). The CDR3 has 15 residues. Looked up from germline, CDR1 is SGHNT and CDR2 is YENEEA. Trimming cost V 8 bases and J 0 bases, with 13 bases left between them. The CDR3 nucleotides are TGTGCCAGCTGGGGGAGGCCTGCAACTAATGAAAAACTGTTTTTT. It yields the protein CASWGRPATNEKLFF.

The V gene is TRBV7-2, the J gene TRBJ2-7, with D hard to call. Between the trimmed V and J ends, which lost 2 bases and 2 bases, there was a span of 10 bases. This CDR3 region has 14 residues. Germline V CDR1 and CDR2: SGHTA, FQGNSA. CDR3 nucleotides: TGTGCCAGCAGCTTAATCCCCGCGGCCTACGAGCAGTACTTC. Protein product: CASSLIPAAYEQYF.

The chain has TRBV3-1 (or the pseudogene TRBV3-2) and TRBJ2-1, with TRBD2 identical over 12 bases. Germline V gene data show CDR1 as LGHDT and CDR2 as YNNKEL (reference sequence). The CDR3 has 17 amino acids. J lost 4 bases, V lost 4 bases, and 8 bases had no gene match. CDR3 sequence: CASSPPRLAGGYNEQFF. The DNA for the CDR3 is TGTGCCAGCAGCCCCCCCCGGCTAGCGGGAGGGTACAATGAGCAGTTCTTC.

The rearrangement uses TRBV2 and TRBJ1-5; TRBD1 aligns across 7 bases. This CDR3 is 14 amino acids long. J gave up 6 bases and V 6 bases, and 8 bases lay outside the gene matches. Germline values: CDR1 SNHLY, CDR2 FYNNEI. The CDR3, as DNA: TGTGCCAGCAGCGCAGGGACAGCCTTTCAGCCCCAGCATTTT. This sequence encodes CASSAGTAFQPQHF.

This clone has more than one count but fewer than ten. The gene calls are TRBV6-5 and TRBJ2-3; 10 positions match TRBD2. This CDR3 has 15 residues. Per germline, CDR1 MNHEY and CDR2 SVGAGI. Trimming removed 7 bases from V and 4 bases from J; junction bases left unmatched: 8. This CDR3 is CASILLAGGADTQYF. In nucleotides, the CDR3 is TGTGCCAGCATCCTTTTAGCGGGAGGCGCAGATACGCAGTATTTT.

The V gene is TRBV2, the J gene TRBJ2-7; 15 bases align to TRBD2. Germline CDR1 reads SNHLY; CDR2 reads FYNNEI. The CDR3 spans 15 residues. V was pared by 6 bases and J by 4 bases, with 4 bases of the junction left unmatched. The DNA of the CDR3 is TGTGCCAGCAGAGGACTAGCGGGAGGGAAGTACGAGCAGTACTTC. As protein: CASRGLAGGKYEQYF.

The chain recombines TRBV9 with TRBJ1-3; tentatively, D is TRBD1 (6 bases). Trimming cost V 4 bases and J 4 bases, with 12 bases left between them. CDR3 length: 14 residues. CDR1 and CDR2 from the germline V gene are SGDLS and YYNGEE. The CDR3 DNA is TGTGCCAGCAGCCCAGCGGGGGCGGGAAACACCATATATTTT. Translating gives CASSPAGAGNTIYF. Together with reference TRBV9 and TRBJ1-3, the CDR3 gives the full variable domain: DSGVTQTPKHLITATGQRVTLRCSPRSGDLSVYWYQQSLDQGLQFLIQYYNGEERAKGNILERFSAQQFPDLHSELNLSSLELGDSALYFCASSPAGAGNTIYFGEGSWLTVV.

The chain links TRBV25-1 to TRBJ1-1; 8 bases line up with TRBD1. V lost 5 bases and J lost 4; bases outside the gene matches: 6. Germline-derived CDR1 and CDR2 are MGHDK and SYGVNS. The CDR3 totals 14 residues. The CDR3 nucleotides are TGTGCCAGCAGTCGGGCAGGGGGCCCCACTGAAGCTTTCTTT. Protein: CASSRAGGPTEAFF.